This record covers a single T cell receptor beta chain. Its antigen remains unknown. TCRdb independently ran MiXCR on the 5' RACE reads; one entry per CDR3 protein. The sample lists 450,000 to 650,000 distinct CDR3 sequences; roughly 20% were seen once. This specimen comes from a study of T-cell memory formation after mild COVID-19. Findings and caveats of the study: There were some responding clones in pre-infection memory, which suggested that cross-reactive memory had joined.

From germline, CDR1 is MNHEY and CDR2 SVGEGT. The CDR3 spans 16 residues. Trimming shortened V by 0 bases and J by 0 bases, and 9 bases separated the two germline ends. This receptor was identified in an adult woman who had mild COVID-19 (a few samples of this study predate the infection). Cell type and time point are not known. Sequencing was performed on PBMCs or a T cell subset sorted from them (not recorded which). The chain uses TRBV6-2 or TRBV6-3 and TRBJ1-3, with D hard to call. The CDR3 nucleotides are TGTGCCAGCAGTTACTCGGGGTACCGCTCTGGAAACACCATATATTTT. It translates to CASSYSGYRSGNTIYF.